Shown below are 22 T cell receptor beta chains from a single sample sequenced in a study of blood T cell repertoires in COVID-19. The protocol was immunoSEQ multiplex PCR, while the TCRdb copy is restricted to in-frame clones and leaves out a portion. In the table there are 100,000 to 150,000 clones, 88% of which are singletons. The specimen was peripheral blood. The origin of the receptors is a human donor in a cohort sampled during active COVID-19.

The genes are TRBV4-1 and TRBJ2-7; TRBD2 matches at 7 bases. Germline CDR1 is MGHRA and CDR2 is YSYEKL. The V segment lost 0 bases and the J segment 6 bases; nucleotides outside the gene matches: 17. This CDR3 contains 18 residues. The CDR3 loop reads CASSQDLSVASGRGEQYF. The DNA of the CDR3 is TGCGCCAGCAGCCAAGACTTATCCGTCGCTAGCGGTAGGGGCGAGCAGTACTTC.

This sequence joins TRBV15 and TRBJ2-5, with 12 bases matching TRBD2. V gave up 4 bases and J gave up 12 bases; unmatched junction bases: 6. The CDR3 runs to 13 residues. Germline assignment: CDR1 LNHNV and CDR2 YYDKDF (reference sequence). DNA of the CDR3: TGTGCCACCAGCATGGGGCTAGCGGGAGGGAAGTACTTC. Translation gives CATSMGLAGGKYF.

The chain uses TRBV6-1 and TRBJ2-3; 7 positions agree with TRBD2. The germline gives CDR1 MNHNS, CDR2 SASEGT. The J segment lost 4 bases and the V segment lost 0 bases, leaving 7 bases of the junction unmatched. The CDR3 is made up of 16 amino acids. In DNA form, the CDR3 reads TGTGCCAGCAGTGAAGCGCGCGGGAGAGGCGCAGATACGCAGTATTTT. It encodes CASSEARGRGADTQYF.

The chain combines TRBV5-1 with TRBJ2-7; 8 bases are a match to TRBD2. The CDR3 is 13 residues long. The germline CDR1 and CDR2 sequences are SGHRS and YFSETQ. Losses at the gene ends were 5 bases for V and 2 bases for J; bases not matched to a gene: 3. In DNA form, the CDR3 reads TGCGCCAGCAGGCGGGGGGCTACCTACGAGCAGTACTTC. Its protein product is CASRRGATYEQYF.

The chain's CDR3 is CASSPSGGNEQFF. As DNA, the CDR3 is TGTGCCAGCAGCCCCTCGGGAGGGAATGAGCAGTTCTTC. The chain employs TRBV7-9 and TRBJ2-1; 8 nucleotides agree with TRBD2. This CDR3 comprises 13 residues. V lost 5 bases, J lost 7 bases, and 4 bases stayed unmatched. Germline V lookup: CDR1 SEHNR, CDR2 FQNEAQ (reference sequence).

The V gene is TRBV5-4, the J gene TRBJ1-1, with 9 bases that match TRBD1. The CDR3 totals 14 residues. V lost 1 base, J lost 4 bases, and 2 bases stayed unmatched. The germline CDR1 and CDR2 sequences are SGHNT and YYREEE (reference sequence). In DNA, the CDR3 is TGTGCCAGCAGCTTGACAGGGGGCTTCACTGAAGCTTTCTTT. Its protein is CASSLTGGFTEAFF. Complete variable domain (other parts from reference TRBV5-4 and TRBJ1-1): ETGVTQSPTHLIKTRGQQVTLRCSSQSGHNTVSWYQQALGQGPQFIFQYYREEENGRGNFPPRFSGLQFPNYSSELNVNALELDDSALYLCASSLTGGFTEAFFGQGTRLTVV.

This clone was seen a single time. The CDR3 DNA reads as TGTGCCAGTAACGTTAACAGGGATGTGGGTGAAGCTTTCTTT. Its protein is CASNVNRDVGEAFF. The chain carries TRBV28 and TRBJ1-1; tentative D call: TRBD1 (6 bases). The ends were cut back, 9 bases at V and 7 bases at J, with 21 bases in the middle. The CDR3 is 14 amino acids. Germline CDR1 is MDHEN and CDR2 is SYDVKM. The full variable domain, rest sourced from reference TRBV28 and TRBJ1-1, is DVKVTQSSRYLVKRTGEKVFLECVQDMDHENMFWYRQDPGLGLRLIYFSYDVKMKEKGDIPEGYSVSREKKERFSLILESASTNQTSMYLCASNVNRDVGEAFFGQGTRLTVV.

The genes are TRBV5-6 and TRBJ2-1; D is unclear. Germline V CDR1 and CDR2: SGHDT, YYEEEE. V lost 4 bases and J lost 0, with 8 bases in between. This CDR3 is built from 14 residues. This chain's CDR3 is CASSPAGSYNEQFF. The DNA of the CDR3 is TGTGCCAGCAGCCCCGCCGGCTCCTACAATGAGCAGTTCTTC.

The J gene is TRBJ2-3, the V gene TRBV6-1, with 12 nucleotides matching TRBD2. V was clipped by 4 bases and J by 6 bases; unmatched bases: 8. The CDR3 runs 16 residues. CDR1 is MNHNS and CDR2 is SASEGT in the germline V gene. DNA of the CDR3: TGTGCCAGCAGTGCCGCGACTAGCGGGGGAGGGGATACGCAGTATTTT. Residues: CASSAATSGGGDTQYF.

The gene calls are TRBV11-1 and TRBJ2-7; TRBD1 agrees at 8 bases. V lost 3 bases to trimming and J lost 7 bases; unmatched junction nucleotides: 5. Looked up from germline, CDR1 is SGHAT and CDR2 is FQDESV (reference sequence). The CDR3 is 13 amino acids. In DNA form, the CDR3 reads TGTGCCAGCAGCTTCGGACAGGGTGGAGAGCAGTACTTC. Protein product: CASSFGQGGEQYF.

This CDR3 is CASSSAGTSGRVDTQYF. CDR3 in DNA: TGTGCCAGCAGCTCCGCCGGGACTAGCGGGAGAGTGGATACGCAGTATTTT. The chain combines TRBV11-2 with TRBJ2-3, with TRBD2 matching over 14 bases. The CDR3 loop spans 17 amino acids. From germline, CDR1 is SGHAT and CDR2 FQNNGV. V gave up 4 bases and J gave up 6 bases; unmatched junction bases: 9.

This clone occurred many times. This chain uses TRBV10-2 with TRBJ2-1; TRBD1 aligns across 8 bases. After removal of 6 bases from V and 6 bases from J, the junction contained 4 bases not matched to a gene. Germline V gene lookup returns CDR1 WSHSY and CDR2 SAAADI. This CDR3 is 13 amino acids long. In DNA form, the CDR3 reads TGCGCCAGCAGATTGGACAGGGCCAATGAGCAGTTCTTC. This gives the protein CASRLDRANEQFF.

This CDR3 reads CATSNHDRHNQPQHF. CDR3 nucleotides: TGTGCCACCAGCAACCACGACAGACACAATCAGCCCCAGCATTTT. The chain is built from TRBV15 and TRBJ1-5; possible D gene TRBD1, 5 bases. The CDR3 contains 15 residues. V lost 4 bases and J 3 bases, leaving 13 bases between the germline ends. Looked up from germline, CDR1 is LNHNV and CDR2 is YYDKDF (reference sequence).

This CDR3 reads CSVADRGHGDTQYF. CDR3 bases: TGCAGCGTTGCAGACAGGGGGCACGGCGATACGCAGTATTTT. The V and J genes are TRBV29-1 and TRBJ2-3; 10 positions agree with TRBD1. This CDR3 has 14 amino acids. Per the germline V gene, CDR1 is SQVTM and CDR2 is ANQGSEA. V shed 4 bases, J shed 6 bases, and the junction held 7 bases outside the gene matches.

The chain employs TRBV11-2 and TRBJ2-3, with 11 positions matching TRBD2. This CDR3 is built from 18 residues. Trimming cost V 6 bases and J 3 bases; bases outside gene matches: 14. Germline-derived CDR1 and CDR2 are SGHAT and FQNNGV. CDR3 loop: CASRRGTSGGIVTDTQYF. The CDR3 nucleotides read TGTGCCAGCAGACGGGGAACTAGCGGGGGAATAGTAACAGATACGCAGTATTTT.

The V gene is TRBV28, the J gene TRBJ1-6, with 8 bases aligning to TRBD1. This CDR3 region has 15 residues. V dropped 5 bases and J dropped 5; count of bases not matched to a gene: 5. The germline gives CDR1 MDHEN, CDR2 SYDVKM. The CDR3 region is CASSNGQGNNSPLHF. For the CDR3, the DNA is TGTGCCAGCAGTAATGGACAGGGAAATAATTCACCCCTCCACTTT.

The genes are TRBV15 and TRBJ2-1; 11 bases align to TRBD2. This CDR3 region has 13 residues. V lost 8 bases and J lost 4; bases outside the gene matches: 1. Germline CDR1 reads LNHNV; CDR2 reads YYDKDF (reference sequence). The CDR3 DNA is TGTGCCACCGGGACTAGCGGATACAATGAGCAGTTCTTC. It encodes CATGTSGYNEQFF. Filled out from reference TRBV15 and TRBJ2-1, the complete variable domain reads DAMVIQNPRYQVTQFGKPVTLSCSQTLNHNVMYWYQQKSSQAPKLLFHYYDKDFNNEADTPDNFQSRRPNTSFCFLDIRSPGLGDTAMYLCATGTSGYNEQFFGPGTRLTVL.

This sequence joins TRBV10-3 and TRBJ1-4, with D perhaps TRBD1 (5 bases). Trimming took 3 bases from V and 4 from J, leaving 9 bases between them. CDR3 length: 14 amino acids. Germline V lookup: CDR1 ENHRY, CDR2 SYGVKD. This chain's CDR3 is CAISDPDSNEKLFF. The CDR3 DNA reads TGTGCCATCAGTGACCCCGACAGTAATGAAAAACTGTTTTTT.

The count of this clone is one. This CDR3 reads CASSADRVTNNEQFF. As DNA, the CDR3 is TGTGCCAGCAGTGCGGACAGGGTAACAAACAATGAGCAGTTCTTC. The chain joins TRBV2 to TRBJ2-1, with TRBD1 matching 8 bases. Losses at the gene ends were 4 bases for V and 5 bases for J; bases not matched to a gene: 7. The CDR3 consists of 15 residues. Per the germline V gene, CDR1 is SNHLY and CDR2 is FYNNEI.

This rearrangement joins TRBV5-1 to TRBJ2-7; TRBD1 matches 9 bases. Trimming removed 3 bases from V and 4 bases from J; junction bases left unmatched: 8. The CDR3 has 15 residues. Germline V gives CDR1 SGHRS, CDR2 YFSETQ. The CDR3 DNA reads as TGCGCCAGCAGCTCCCAAAGGGACAGGGATTACGAGCAGTACTTC. Translation: CASSSQRDRDYEQYF. The full variable domain, with the rest looked up from reference TRBV5-1 and TRBJ2-7, is KAGVTQTPRYLIKTRGQQVTLSCSPISGHRSVSWYQQTPGQGLQFLFEYFSETQRNKGNFPGRFSGRQFSNSRSEMNVSTLELGDSALYLCASSSQRDRDYEQYFGPGTRLTVT.

The genes are TRBV15 and TRBJ1-3; D gene ambiguous. From germline, CDR1 is LNHNV and CDR2 YYDKDF (reference sequence). Trimming stripped 0 bases from V and 4 bases from J, with 10 bases between. The CDR3 is made up of 15 amino acids. CDR3 DNA: TGTGCCACCAGCAGAGATCGGGGTAACGGAAACACCATATATTTT. Translating gives CATSRDRGNGNTIYF. Combining the CDR3 with reference TRBV15 and TRBJ1-3 gives the whole variable domain DAMVIQNPRYQVTQFGKPVTLSCSQTLNHNVMYWYQQKSSQAPKLLFHYYDKDFNNEADTPDNFQSRRPNTSFCFLDIRSPGLGDTAMYLCATSRDRGNGNTIYFGEGSWLTVV.

This chain connects TRBV7-9 to TRBJ2-1, with 8 bases that match TRBD2. The CDR3 loop spans 15 amino acids. The junction had 7 bases not matched to a gene; V was cut back by 6 bases and J by 3 bases. Germline CDR1 SEHNR, CDR2 FQNEAQ (reference sequence). DNA for the CDR3: TGTGCCAGCAGGCCAGCGGGAGACCTCTACAATGAGCAGTTCTTC. Amino acid sequence: CASRPAGDLYNEQFF.